This T cell receptor (beta chain) was identified during a study of T-cell reconstitution after alpha-beta-depleted transplantation in children. The TCRbeta library incorporated unique molecular identifiers. Each CDR3 protein gets one entry after TCRdb re-called the PCR reads with MiXCR. The table records some 600,000 distinct CDR3 sequences, approximately 16% of them present only once. This clonotype has a count of ten or more. This CDR3 spans 15 amino acids. Trimming took off 0 bases at V and 3 bases at J, with 13 bases between the two ends. CDR1 GTSNPN and CDR2 SVGIG come from the germline V gene (reference sequence).

This specimen consisted of PBMCs from the stem cell graft donor, obtained from the stem cell graft. The TCR originated in a human donor who donated a stem cell graft to a child with acute myeloid leukemia. J is TRBJ2-3 and V is TRBV30; D not certain. CDR3 protein: CAWSVLWGETDTQYF. The CDR3 bases are TGTGCCTGGAGTGTACTATGGGGTGAAACAGATACGCAGTATTTT.